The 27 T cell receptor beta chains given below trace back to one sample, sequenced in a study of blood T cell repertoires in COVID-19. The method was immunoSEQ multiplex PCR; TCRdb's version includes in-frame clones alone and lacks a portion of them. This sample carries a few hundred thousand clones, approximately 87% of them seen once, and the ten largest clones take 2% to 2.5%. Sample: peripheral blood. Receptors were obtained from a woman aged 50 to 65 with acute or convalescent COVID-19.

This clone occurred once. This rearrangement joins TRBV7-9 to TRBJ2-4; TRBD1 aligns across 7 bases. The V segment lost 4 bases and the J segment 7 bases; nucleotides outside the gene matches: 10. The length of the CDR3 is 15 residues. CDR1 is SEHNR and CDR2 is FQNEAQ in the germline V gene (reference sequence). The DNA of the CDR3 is TGTGCCAGCAGCTCGAAAGACAGGGTATTGAACATTCAGTACTTC. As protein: CASSSKDRVLNIQYF.

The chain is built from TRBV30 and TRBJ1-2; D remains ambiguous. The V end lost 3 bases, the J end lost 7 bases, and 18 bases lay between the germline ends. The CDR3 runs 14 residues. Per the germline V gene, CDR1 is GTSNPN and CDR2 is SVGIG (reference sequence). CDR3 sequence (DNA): TGTGCCTGGAGCTCCTCGGTGGGAGAAGGTGGCTACACCTTC. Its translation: CAWSSSVGEGGYTF.

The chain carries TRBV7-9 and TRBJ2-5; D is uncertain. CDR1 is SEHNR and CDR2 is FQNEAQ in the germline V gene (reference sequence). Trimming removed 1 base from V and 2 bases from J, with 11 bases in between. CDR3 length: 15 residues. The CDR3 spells CASSLVALKQETQYF. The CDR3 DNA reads TGTGCCAGCAGCTTAGTTGCGCTAAAACAAGAGACCCAGTACTTC.

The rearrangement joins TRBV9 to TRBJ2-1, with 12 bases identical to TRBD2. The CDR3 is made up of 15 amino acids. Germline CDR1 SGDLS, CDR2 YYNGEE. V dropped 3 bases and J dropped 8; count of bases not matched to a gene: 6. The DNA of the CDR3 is TGTGCCAGCAGCGGACCGGGACTAGCGGGCGATGAGCAGTTCTTC. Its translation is CASSGPGLAGDEQFF.

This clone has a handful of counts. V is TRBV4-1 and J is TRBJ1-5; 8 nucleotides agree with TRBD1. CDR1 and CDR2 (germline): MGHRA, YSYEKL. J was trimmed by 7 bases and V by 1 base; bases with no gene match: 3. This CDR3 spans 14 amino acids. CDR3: CASSQGRTGQPQHF. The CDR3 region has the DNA TGCGCCAGCAGCCAAGGACGGACAGGGCAGCCCCAGCATTTT.

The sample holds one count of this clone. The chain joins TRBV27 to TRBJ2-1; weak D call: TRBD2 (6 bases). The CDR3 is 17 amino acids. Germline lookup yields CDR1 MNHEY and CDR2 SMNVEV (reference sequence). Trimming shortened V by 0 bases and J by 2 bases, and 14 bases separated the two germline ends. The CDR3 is CASSLSGLAPAYNEQFF. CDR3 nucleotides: TGTGCCAGCAGTTTATCGGGGCTAGCGCCTGCCTACAATGAGCAGTTCTTC.

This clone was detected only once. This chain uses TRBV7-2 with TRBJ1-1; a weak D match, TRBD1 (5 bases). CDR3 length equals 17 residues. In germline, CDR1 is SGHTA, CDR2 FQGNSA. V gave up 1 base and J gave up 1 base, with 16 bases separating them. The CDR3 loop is CASSLVVGPPWNTEAFF. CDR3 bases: TGTGCCAGCAGCTTAGTAGTGGGGCCCCCCTGGAACACTGAAGCTTTCTTT.

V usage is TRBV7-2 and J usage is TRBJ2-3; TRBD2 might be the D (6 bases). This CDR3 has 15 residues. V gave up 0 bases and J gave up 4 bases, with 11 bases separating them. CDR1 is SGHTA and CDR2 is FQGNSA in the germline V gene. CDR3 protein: CASSLAGGAADTQYF. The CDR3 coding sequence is TGTGCCAGCAGCTTAGCGGGGGGAGCGGCAGATACGCAGTATTTT. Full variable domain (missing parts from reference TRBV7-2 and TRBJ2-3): GAGVSQSPSNKVTEKGKDVELRCDPISGHTALYWYRQSLGQGLEFLIYFQGNSAPDKSGLPSDRFSAERTGGSVSTLTIQRTQQEDSAVYLCASSLAGGAADTQYFGPGTRLTVL.

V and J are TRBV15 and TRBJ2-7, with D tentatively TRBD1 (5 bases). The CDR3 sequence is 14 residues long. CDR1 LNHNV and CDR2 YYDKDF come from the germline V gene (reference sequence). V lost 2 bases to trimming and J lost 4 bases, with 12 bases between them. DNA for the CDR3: TGTGCCACCAGCAGACGTCAGGGCGAGTACGAGCAGTACTTC. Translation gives CATSRRQGEYEQYF.

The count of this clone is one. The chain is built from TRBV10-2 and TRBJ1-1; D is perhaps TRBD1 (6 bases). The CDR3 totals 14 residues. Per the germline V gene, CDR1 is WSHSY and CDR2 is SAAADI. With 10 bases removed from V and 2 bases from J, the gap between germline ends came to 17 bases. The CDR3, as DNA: TGCGCCACCAAGGGGGTCCAACAAAACACTGAAGCTTTCTTT. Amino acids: CATKGVQQNTEAFF.

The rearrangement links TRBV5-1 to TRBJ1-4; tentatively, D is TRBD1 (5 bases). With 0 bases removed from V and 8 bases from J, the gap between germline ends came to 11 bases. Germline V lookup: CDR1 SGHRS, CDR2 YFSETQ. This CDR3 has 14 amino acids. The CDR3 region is CASSLGQIKEKLFF. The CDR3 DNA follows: TGCGCCAGCAGCTTGGGACAGATTAAAGAAAAACTGTTTTTT.

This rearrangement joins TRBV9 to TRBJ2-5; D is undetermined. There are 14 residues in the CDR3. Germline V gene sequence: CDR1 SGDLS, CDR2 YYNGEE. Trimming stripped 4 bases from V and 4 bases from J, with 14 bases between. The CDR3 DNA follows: TGTGCCAGCAGCACCGGAGTCGATGCAGAGACCCAGTACTTC. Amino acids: CASSTGVDAETQYF. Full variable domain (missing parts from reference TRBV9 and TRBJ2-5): DSGVTQTPKHLITATGQRVTLRCSPRSGDLSVYWYQQSLDQGLQFLIQYYNGEERAKGNILERFSAQQFPDLHSELNLSSLELGDSALYFCASSTGVDAETQYFGPGTRLLVL.

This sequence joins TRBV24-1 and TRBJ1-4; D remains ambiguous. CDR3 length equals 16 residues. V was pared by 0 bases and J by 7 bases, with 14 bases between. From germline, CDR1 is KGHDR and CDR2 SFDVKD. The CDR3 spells CATSDLSATLVEKLFF. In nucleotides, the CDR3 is TGTGCCACCAGTGATTTGTCGGCGACTCTTGTTGAAAAACTGTTTTTT.

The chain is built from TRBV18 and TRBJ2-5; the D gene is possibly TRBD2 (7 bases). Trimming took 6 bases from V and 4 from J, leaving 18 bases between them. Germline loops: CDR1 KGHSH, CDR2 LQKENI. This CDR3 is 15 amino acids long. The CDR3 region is CASSTDQGRAETQYF. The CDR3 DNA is TGTGCCAGCTCTACTGACCAGGGGAGGGCAGAGACCCAGTACTTC.

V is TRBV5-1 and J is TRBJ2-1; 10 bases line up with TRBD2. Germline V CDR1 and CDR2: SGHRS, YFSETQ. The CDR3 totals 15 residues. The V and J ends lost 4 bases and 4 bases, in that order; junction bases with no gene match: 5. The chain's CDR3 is CASSRAGGQYNEQFF. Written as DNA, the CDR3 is TGCGCCAGCAGCAGAGCGGGAGGGCAATACAATGAGCAGTTCTTC.

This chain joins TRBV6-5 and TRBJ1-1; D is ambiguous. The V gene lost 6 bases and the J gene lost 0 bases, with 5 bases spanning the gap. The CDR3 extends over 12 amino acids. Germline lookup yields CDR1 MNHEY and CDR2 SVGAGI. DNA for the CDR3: TGTGCCAGCAGGAGAATGAACACTGAAGCTTTCTTT. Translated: CASRRMNTEAFF.

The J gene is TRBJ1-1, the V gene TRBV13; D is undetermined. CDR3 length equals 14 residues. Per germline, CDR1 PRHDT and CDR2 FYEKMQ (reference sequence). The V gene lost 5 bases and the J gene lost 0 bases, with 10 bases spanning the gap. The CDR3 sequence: CASSQERVNTEAFF. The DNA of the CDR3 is TGTGCCAGCAGCCAAGAGCGAGTGAACACTGAAGCTTTCTTT.

Written as DNA, the CDR3 is TGTGCCAGCAGACGCGCCGGACAGGGGAACCAAGAGACCCAGTACTTC. Translating gives CASRRAGQGNQETQYF. The chain employs TRBV3-1 (or the pseudogene TRBV3-2) and TRBJ2-5, with TRBD1 matching over 9 bases. The junction had 8 bases not matched to a gene; V was cut back by 6 bases and J by 0 bases. The germline gives CDR1 LGHDT, CDR2 YNNKEL (reference sequence). This CDR3 region has 16 residues.

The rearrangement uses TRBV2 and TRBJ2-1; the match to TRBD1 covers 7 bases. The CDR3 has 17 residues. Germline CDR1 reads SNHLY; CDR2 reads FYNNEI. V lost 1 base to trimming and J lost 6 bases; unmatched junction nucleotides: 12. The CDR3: CASSEGRRQGRLNEQFF. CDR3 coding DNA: TGTGCCAGCAGTGAAGGAAGGAGACAGGGACGACTCAATGAGCAGTTCTTC.

The CDR3, as DNA: TGTGCCAGCAGTTACTCGGCATCAGGGGGCGAGACTGAAGCTTTCTTT. Translating gives CASSYSASGGETEAFF. The gene calls are TRBV6-5 and TRBJ1-1; 8 nucleotides align to TRBD1. The length of the CDR3 is 16 residues. Germline CDR1 reads MNHEY; CDR2 reads SVGAGI. The junction had 8 bases not matched to a gene; V was cut back by 0 bases and J by 5 bases.

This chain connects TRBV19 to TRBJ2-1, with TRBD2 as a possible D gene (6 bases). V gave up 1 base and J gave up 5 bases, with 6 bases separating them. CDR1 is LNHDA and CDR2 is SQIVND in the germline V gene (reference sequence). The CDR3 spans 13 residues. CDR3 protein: CASSIGTNNEQFF. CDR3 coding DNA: TGTGCCAGTAGTATAGGGACTAACAATGAGCAGTTCTTC.

CDR3 region: CASSQSFSSYPTEAFF. As DNA, the CDR3 is TGTGCCAGCAGCCAATCATTCAGTTCGTACCCCACTGAAGCTTTCTTT. The J gene is TRBJ1-1, the V gene TRBV16; D not resolved. Germline V gene data show CDR1 as KGHSY and CDR2 as FQNENV. The CDR3 sequence is 16 residues long. V lost 0 bases and J 4 bases, leaving 15 bases between the germline ends.

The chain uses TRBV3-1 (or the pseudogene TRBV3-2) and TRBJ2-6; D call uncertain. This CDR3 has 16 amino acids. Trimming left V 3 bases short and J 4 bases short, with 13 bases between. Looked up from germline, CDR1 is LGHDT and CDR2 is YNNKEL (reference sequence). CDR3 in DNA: TGTGCCAGCAGCCATTACTACCCAGACGGGGCCAACGTCCTGACTTTC. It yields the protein CASSHYYPDGANVLTF.

The CDR3 reads CASSLSDPGQKETQYF. In DNA form, the CDR3 reads TGTGCCAGCAGCTTAAGCGATCCGGGACAGAAAGAGACCCAGTACTTC. This sequence joins TRBV7-9 and TRBJ2-5, with 7 nucleotides matching TRBD1. Trimming at V came to 2 bases and at J to 3 bases, leaving 9 bases not matched to a gene. This CDR3 is 16 amino acids long. Germline V CDR1 and CDR2: SEHNR, FQNEAQ (reference sequence). The variable domain in full, completed from reference TRBV7-9 and TRBJ2-5, reads DTGVSQNPRHKITKRGQNVTFRCDPISEHNRLYWYRQTLGQGPEFLTYFQNEAQLEKSRLLSDRFSAERPKGSFSTLEIQRTEQGDSAMYLCASSLSDPGQKETQYFGPGTRLLVL.

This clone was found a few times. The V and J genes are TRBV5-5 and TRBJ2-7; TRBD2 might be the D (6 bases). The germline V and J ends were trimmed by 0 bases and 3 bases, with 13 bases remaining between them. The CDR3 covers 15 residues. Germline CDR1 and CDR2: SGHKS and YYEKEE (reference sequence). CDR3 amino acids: CASSLGPGEGYEQYF. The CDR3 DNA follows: TGTGCCAGCAGCTTGGGTCCGGGAGAAGGCTACGAGCAGTACTTC.

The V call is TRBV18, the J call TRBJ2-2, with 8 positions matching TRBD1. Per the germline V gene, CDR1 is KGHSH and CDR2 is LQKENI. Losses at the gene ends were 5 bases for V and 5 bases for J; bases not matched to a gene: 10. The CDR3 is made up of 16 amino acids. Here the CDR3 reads CASSGYQGAETGELFF. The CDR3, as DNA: TGTGCCAGCTCAGGATACCAGGGGGCAGAGACCGGGGAGCTGTTTTTT.

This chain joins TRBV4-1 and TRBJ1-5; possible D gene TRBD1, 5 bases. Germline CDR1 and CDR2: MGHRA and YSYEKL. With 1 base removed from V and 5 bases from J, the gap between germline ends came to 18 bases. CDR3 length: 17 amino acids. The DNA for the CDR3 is TGCGCCAGCAGCCAAGGTTTTCGGGGGAAGACCCATCAGCCCCAGCATTTT. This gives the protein CASSQGFRGKTHQPQHF.